Listed here are 26 T cell receptor beta chains from one sample, sequenced in a study of graft-versus-host responses after intestinal transplantation. Profiling relied on immunoSEQ multiplex PCR, and the TCRdb table lists in-frame clones only, not all of them. Among nearly 30,000 clones, approximately 80% were seen once, and the ten largest hold under 3.5%. Processing was applied to graft tissue in order to liberate intraepithelial and lamina propria lymphocytes. Sequences were derived from ileum tissue, sampled 98 days after intestinal transplantation. The receptor source for this set is a human patient who received an intestinal transplant, so some T cells may come from the graft donor.

This clone has just one count. CDR3 amino acids: CSVEGVEATSYNEQFF. The CDR3 region has the DNA TGCAGCGTTGAAGGGGTGGAGGCTACTTCCTACAATGAGCAGTTCTTC. The chain links TRBV29-1 to TRBJ2-1; D is possibly TRBD2 (5 bases). Germline V CDR1 and CDR2: SQVTM, ANQGSEA. The CDR3 is 16 amino acids. V was shortened by 1 base and J by 1 base, with 14 bases between the two germline ends.

V gene TRBV29-1 combines with J gene TRBJ2-2, with D unresolved. CDR3 length equals 13 residues. V dropped 4 bases and J dropped 4 bases, with 10 bases sitting between them. CDR1 and CDR2 (germline): SQVTM, ANQGSEA. The CDR3 protein is CSVAGPLTGELFF. The CDR3 coding sequence is TGCAGCGTTGCGGGCCCCCTCACCGGGGAGCTGTTTTTT.

This chain connects TRBV21-1 to TRBJ1-1; the table's D call, TRBD1, was not checked against the DNA. TRBV21-1 corresponds to a pseudogene. This CDR3 contains 14 residues. CDR3 region: CASSIAGGATEAFF. DNA of the CDR3: TGTGCCAGCAGCATTGCAGGGGGCGCGACTGAAGCTTTCTTT.

The J gene is TRBJ2-7, the V gene TRBV5-6; a weak D match, TRBD1 (6 bases). This CDR3 is 12 amino acids long. Germline V gives CDR1 SGHDT, CDR2 YYEEEE. V dropped 5 bases and J dropped 3 bases, with 9 bases sitting between them. The CDR3 DNA reads as TGTGCCAGCAGTAGGGACAACTACGAGCAGTACTTC. Its translation: CASSRDNYEQYF.

The chain combines TRBV4-1 with TRBJ2-3, with TRBD2 identical over 7 bases. This CDR3 region has 15 residues. Germline-derived CDR1 and CDR2 are MGHRA and YSYEKL. J gave up 2 bases and V 0 bases, and 2 bases lay outside the gene matches. This chain's CDR3 is CASSQERDYTDTQYF. CDR3 DNA sequence: TGCGCCAGCAGCCAAGAACGGGACTACACAGATACGCAGTATTTT.

V gene TRBV15 combines with J gene TRBJ2-3, with D maybe TRBD1 (6 bases). V was clipped by 4 bases and J by 0 bases, with 20 bases between them. Per the germline V gene, CDR1 is LNHNV and CDR2 is YYDKDF (reference sequence). The CDR3 has 18 residues. CDR3 nucleotides: TGTGCCACCAGCATTTCCAGGGGAAAAAATATTAGCACAGATACGCAGTATTTT. Its protein is CATSISRGKNISTDTQYF.

This clone has only a few counts. CDR3 in DNA: TGTGCCATCAGTGAGTCGGGGACGGGCAACTATGGCTACACCTTC. Encoded protein: CAISESGTGNYGYTF. The chain carries TRBV10-3 and TRBJ1-2; possible D gene TRBD1, 5 bases. This CDR3 comprises 15 residues. Germline V CDR1 and CDR2: ENHRY, SYGVKD. V was clipped by 0 bases and J by 2 bases, with 10 bases between them.

The table lists this clone with a count of one. The chain couples TRBV19 to TRBJ2-7; unclear D gene. CDR1 LNHDA and CDR2 SQIVND come from the germline V gene (reference sequence). This CDR3 has 13 amino acids. Trimming took off 3 bases at V and 2 bases at J, with 8 bases between the two ends. The CDR3 DNA is TGTGCCAGTAGTATTGGCCACACCTACGAGCAGTACTTC. Protein: CASSIGHTYEQYF.

The gene calls are TRBV14 and TRBJ1-6, with 11 bases lining up with TRBD1. Germline-derived CDR1 and CDR2 are SGHDN and FVKESK. This CDR3 region has 16 residues. V gave up 4 bases and J gave up 5 bases; unmatched junction bases: 4. Here the CDR3 reads CASSRLGQGDNSPLHF. The CDR3, as DNA: TGTGCCAGCAGCCGCTTGGGACAGGGGGATAATTCACCCCTCCACTTT.

The genes are TRBV2 and TRBJ2-1; the D is unclear. Germline lookup yields CDR1 SNHLY and CDR2 FYNNEI. The CDR3 is 14 amino acids. Trimming stripped 7 bases from V and 0 bases from J, with 10 bases between. The CDR3 DNA reads as TGTGCCAGCAAAGTTCTGAGCTCCTACAATGAGCAGTTCTTC. This encodes CASKVLSSYNEQFF.

The genes are TRBV9 and TRBJ1-2; TRBD1 might be the D (5 bases). The CDR3 covers 13 residues. Between the trimmed V and J ends, which lost 3 bases and 8 bases, there was a span of 14 bases. From germline, CDR1 is SGDLS and CDR2 YYNGEE. This CDR3 reads CASSGLRGRGYTF. In DNA, the CDR3 is TGTGCCAGCAGCGGGCTCCGGGGCAGGGGCTACACCTTC.

The chain is built from TRBV7-9 and TRBJ2-2; perhaps TRBD2 as D (7 bases). Germline CDR1 and CDR2: SEHNR and FQNEAQ (reference sequence). CDR3 length: 16 amino acids. V lost 6 bases and J 4 bases, leaving 18 bases between the germline ends. The CDR3 DNA follows: TGTGCCAGCAGGCCGGGGGGCCTAGCTACCACCGGGGAGCTGTTTTTT. It encodes CASRPGGLATTGELFF.

This clone was seen only a few times. The chain employs TRBV4-1 and TRBJ1-3, with D possibly being TRBD1 (5 bases). The CDR3 contains 14 residues. The germline V and J ends were trimmed by 6 bases and 4 bases, with 13 bases remaining between them. Germline V gene data show CDR1 as MGHRA and CDR2 as YSYEKL. The CDR3 spells CASRDWQGGNTIYF. Written as DNA, the CDR3 is TGCGCCAGCAGAGATTGGCAGGGAGGAAACACCATATATTTT.

The rearrangement links TRBV10-3 to TRBJ1-1, with D perhaps TRBD1 (5 bases). CDR3 size: 13 residues. Germline V gene data show CDR1 as ENHRY and CDR2 as SYGVKD. The V and J ends lost 5 bases and 2 bases respectively, with 9 bases between them. The CDR3 DNA reads TGTGCCATCAGTTATGGGGCAAACACTGAAGCTTTCTTT. It specifies CAISYGANTEAFF.

The chain has TRBV5-5 and TRBJ2-7, with 10 bases lining up with TRBD2. The CDR3 contains 16 residues. J lost 3 bases, V lost 1 base, and 7 bases had no gene match. CDR1 is SGHKS and CDR2 is YYEKEE in the germline V gene (reference sequence). In DNA form, the CDR3 reads TGTGCCAGCAGCTTGTCGAGCGGGGGGGCCGACTACGAGCAGTACTTC. The encoded protein is CASSLSSGGADYEQYF.

In nucleotides, the CDR3 is TGTGCCCTTACACGAGACCCCACCACTGAAGCTTTCTTT. Its protein is CALTRDPTTEAFF. The chain recombines TRBV6-1 with TRBJ1-1; no reliable D call. This CDR3 has 13 residues. V dropped 11 bases and J dropped 4 bases, with 17 bases sitting between them. In germline, CDR1 is MNHNS, CDR2 SASEGT.

The rearrangement uses TRBV11-1 and TRBJ1-1; D is ambiguous. CDR1 SGHAT and CDR2 FQDESV come from the germline V gene (reference sequence). With 1 base removed from V and 2 bases from J, the gap between germline ends came to 11 bases. The CDR3 is made up of 15 amino acids. The CDR3 DNA reads TGTGCCAGCAGCTTAGAGTCGGGAGGTAACACTGAAGCTTTCTTT. This encodes CASSLESGGNTEAFF.

This clone was counted only a few times. This chain uses TRBV6-1 with TRBJ2-6; no clear D. Per the germline V gene, CDR1 is MNHNS and CDR2 is SASEGT. The ends were cut back, 5 bases at V and 6 bases at J, with 11 bases in the middle. The CDR3 covers 14 residues. The CDR3 DNA reads TGTGCCAGCAGTCCGACTGTTTCGGCCAACGTCCTGACTTTC. Protein sequence: CASSPTVSANVLTF.

A note on this clone: In the same sample, other DNA sequences code for this CDR3. V gene TRBV19 combines with J gene TRBJ1-5, with unresolved D. This CDR3 region has 13 residues. The germline V and J ends were trimmed by 6 bases and 0 bases, with 6 bases remaining between them. The V gene's germline CDR1 is LNHDA and CDR2 SQIVND (reference sequence). CDR3: CASRQSSNQPQHF. The CDR3 DNA reads TGTGCCAGTAGGCAGAGTAGCAATCAGCCCCAGCATTTT.

The chain combines TRBV2 with TRBJ2-2, with D possibly TRBD2 on 6 matching bases. Germline V gives CDR1 SNHLY, CDR2 FYNNEI. CDR3 length: 15 residues. V was pared by 0 bases and J by 4 bases, with 9 bases between. In nucleotides, the CDR3 is TGTGCCAGCAGTGAAGCGGGGGGTCCCACCGGGGAGCTGTTTTTT. This sequence encodes CASSEAGGPTGELFF.

The J gene is TRBJ1-2, the V gene TRBV4-2; the match to TRBD1 covers 8 bases. Germline lookup yields CDR1 LGHNA and CDR2 YNFKEQ. The V segment lost 2 bases and the J segment 5 bases; nucleotides outside the gene matches: 4. CDR3 size: 14 residues. CDR3 sequence (DNA): TGTGCCAGCAGCCAACCGACAGGGGAATATGGCTACACCTTC. Its translation: CASSQPTGEYGYTF.

The rearrangement uses TRBV5-6 and TRBJ1-4; 7 bases match TRBD1. The germline gives CDR1 SGHDT, CDR2 YYEEEE. This CDR3 comprises 15 residues. Trimming took 4 bases from V and 8 from J; bases not matched to a gene: 11. DNA of the CDR3: TGTGCCAGCAGCCCCCCGGGGGACAGTGCGGAAAAACTGTTTTTT. Translating gives CASSPPGDSAEKLFF.

The chain employs TRBV28 and TRBJ1-3; D not certain. The CDR3 totals 15 residues. Deletions cut 3 bases from V and 4 bases from J, with 13 bases between. Germline lookup yields CDR1 MDHEN and CDR2 SYDVKM. CDR3 sequence reads: CASSFSFRRGNTIYF. Written as DNA, the CDR3 is TGTGCCAGCAGTTTCAGCTTCCGGAGAGGAAACACCATATATTTT.

The V call is TRBV4-1, the J call TRBJ2-2; weak D call: TRBD1 (5 bases). The V end lost 1 base, the J end lost 1 base, and 19 bases lay between the germline ends. Germline V gene sequence: CDR1 MGHRA, CDR2 YSYEKL. The length of the CDR3 is 19 residues. In nucleotides, the CDR3 is TGCGCCAGCAGCCAAGTTTTGGGGCCACAATACCAGAACACCGGGGAGCTGTTTTTT. This codes for CASSQVLGPQYQNTGELFF.

The rearrangement links TRBV28 to TRBJ2-5; a possible D gene is TRBD1 (6 bases). The tail of the sequence fits TRBJ2-7 better, so the J call may be wrong. Per the germline V gene, CDR1 is MDHEN and CDR2 is SYDVKM. CDR3 size: 15 residues. This CDR3 reads CASSSPPETGNEQYF. The CDR3 DNA reads as TGTGCCAGCAGTTCCCCGCCCGAGACAGGTAACGAGCAGTACTTC.

V usage is TRBV5-1 and J usage is TRBJ2-3, with a weak D call TRBD1 (6 bases). Trimming shortened V by 1 base and J by 2 bases, and 8 bases separated the two germline ends. The CDR3 length is 14 residues. Germline V gene sequence: CDR1 SGHRS, CDR2 YFSETQ. The DNA for the CDR3 is TGCGCCAGCAGCTTGCGGACAGTCACAGATACGCAGTATTTT. Translation: CASSLRTVTDTQYF.